The clone carrying this T cell receptor (beta chain) came up many times. Its antigen is not known. MiXCR was run by TCRdb on the reads, yielding one entry per CDR3 protein. The sample lists almost 300,000 distinct CDR3 sequences; about 8.8% were seen once. This entry belongs to a study of T cell repertoires in cytomegalovirus infection. Study-wide results and limits: CMV-specific TCR beta clonotypes restricted by HLA-C were the ones dominating the ex vivo response. Summed public TCR beta family frequency identified CMV carriers bearing the relevant HLA.

Deletions cut 5 bases from V and 4 bases from J, with 17 bases between. The germline V gene encodes CDR1 DFQATT and CDR2 SNEGSKA (reference sequence). The CDR3 consists of 14 residues. The TCR sequence derives from a human donor in good health (CMV status not recorded). Some clones in this sample may be carry-over from other donors' samples. What was sequenced was PBMCs. V gene TRBV20-1 combines with J gene TRBJ1-1, with D unclear. Written as DNA, the CDR3 is TGCAGTGCTCCCAGACCTCTCGGGGTCACTGAAGCTTTCTTT. Amino acids: CSAPRPLGVTEAFF.